These 3 T cell receptor beta chains share one sample of origin, sequenced in a study of cytomegalovirus exposure and HLA in healthy donors. Clones were sequenced by immunoSEQ multiplex PCR, and TCRdb holds only the in-frame ones, with some missing. The sample lists under 200,000 clones, less than 95% occurring once. The sample consisted of PBMCs. All receptors derive from a woman under 30 in good health and CMV-seropositive.

The CDR3 here is CASSEIGQANEKLFF. DNA of the CDR3: TGTGCCAGCAGTGAGATAGGACAGGCTAATGAAAAACTGTTTTTT. The chain recombines TRBV25-1 with TRBJ1-4; 7 bases match TRBD1. Germline V lookup: CDR1 MGHDK, CDR2 SYGVNS. The CDR3 has 15 amino acids. With 3 bases clipped from V and 3 bases from J, the junction kept 4 bases outside the gene matches. Together with reference TRBV25-1 and TRBJ1-4, the CDR3 gives the full variable domain: EADIYQTPRYLVIGTGKKITLECSQTMGHDKMYWYQQDPGMELHLIHYSYGVNSTEKGDLSSESTVSRIRTEHFPLTLESARPSHTSQYLCASSEIGQANEKLFFGSGTQLSVL.

J is TRBJ2-1 and V is TRBV7-9, with 9 bases lining up with TRBD2. CDR1 and CDR2 from the germline V gene are SEHNR and FQNEAQ (reference sequence). The length of the CDR3 is 16 residues. V dropped 1 base and J dropped 5; count of bases not matched to a gene: 6. The chain's CDR3 is CASSLDTGLAHNEQFF. Written as DNA, the CDR3 is TGTGCCAGCAGCTTAGATACGGGACTAGCACACAATGAGCAGTTCTTC.

V usage is TRBV5-4 and J usage is TRBJ1-2, with a possible D match to TRBD1 (6 bases). CDR1 and CDR2 from the germline V gene are SGHNT and YYREEE (reference sequence). CDR3 length equals 15 residues. Trimming pared 1 base from V and 8 bases from J, leaving 18 bases between. The CDR3: CASSLSQGWFSGYTF. For the CDR3, the DNA is TGTGCCAGCAGCTTGAGCCAGGGGTGGTTTTCGGGCTACACCTTC.